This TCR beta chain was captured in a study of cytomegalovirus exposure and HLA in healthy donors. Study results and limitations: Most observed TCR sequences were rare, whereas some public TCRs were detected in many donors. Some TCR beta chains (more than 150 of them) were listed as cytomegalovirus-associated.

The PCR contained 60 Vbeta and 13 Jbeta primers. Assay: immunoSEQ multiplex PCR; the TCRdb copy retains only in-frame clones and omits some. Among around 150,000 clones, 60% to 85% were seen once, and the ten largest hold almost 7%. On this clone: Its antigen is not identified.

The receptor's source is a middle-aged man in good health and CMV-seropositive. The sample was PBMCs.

The CDR3 reads CASSADGTGRVEKLFF. For the CDR3, the DNA is TGTGCCAGCAGCGCCGATGGGACAGGGCGGGTCGAAAAACTGTTTTTT. V gene TRBV7-9 combines with J gene TRBJ1-4; 9 positions match TRBD1. CDR3 size: 16 residues. The germline V gene has CDR1 SEHNR and CDR2 FQNEAQ (reference sequence). J lost 8 bases, V lost 5 bases, and 12 bases had no gene match.